This note documents a single T cell receptor (beta chain) sequence. Its target is not known. This sample was taken from a study of cytomegalovirus exposure and HLA in healthy donors. Study-level points and caveats: A few CMV-associated chains proved CMV antigen-specific in vitro.

The primer mix had 60 Vbeta and 13 Jbeta primers. The assay was immunoSEQ multiplex PCR, and TCRdb's table has in-frame clones only and misses some. Across around 200,000 clones, the top ten clones capture more than 0.95% of the sample. V lost 5 bases to trimming and J lost 2 bases; unmatched junction nucleotides: 9. CDR3 length equals 15 residues. From germline, CDR1 is SGHNT and CDR2 YYREEE (reference sequence). The receptor's source is a girl aged 2-10 years in good health and CMV-seropositive. The sequencing sample was made of PBMCs. The chain links TRBV5-4 to TRBJ1-1; 7 bases agree with TRBD1. The CDR3 region is CASRMGTATNTEAFF. CDR3 DNA sequence: TGTGCCAGCAGAATGGGGACAGCTACTAACACTGAAGCTTTCTTT.